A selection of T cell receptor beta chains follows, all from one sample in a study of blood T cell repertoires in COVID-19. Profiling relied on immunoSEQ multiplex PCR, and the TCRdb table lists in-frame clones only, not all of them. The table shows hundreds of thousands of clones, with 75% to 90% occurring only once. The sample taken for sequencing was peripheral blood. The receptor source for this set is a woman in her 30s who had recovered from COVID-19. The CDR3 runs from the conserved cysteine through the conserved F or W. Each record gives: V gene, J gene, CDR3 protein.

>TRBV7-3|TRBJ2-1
CASSSHGRRSYNEQFF
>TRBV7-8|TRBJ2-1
CASSSQGAGYNEQFF
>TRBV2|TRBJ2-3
CASSEVIAQYF
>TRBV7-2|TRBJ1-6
CASNPYRGASPLHF
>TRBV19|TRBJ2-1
CASSMTSGGNEQFF
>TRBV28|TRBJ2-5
CASSFGGQGRETQYF
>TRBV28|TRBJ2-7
CASSPPAGGFEQYF
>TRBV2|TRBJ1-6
CASTGGRSPLHF
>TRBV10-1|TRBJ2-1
CASSEPKFGGSSYNEQFF
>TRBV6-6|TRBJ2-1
CASSSADRYNEQFF
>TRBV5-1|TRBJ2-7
CASSLGTATSYEQYF
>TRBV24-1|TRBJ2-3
CATSVAGTDTQYF
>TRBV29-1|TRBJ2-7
CSVERTGGGEQYF
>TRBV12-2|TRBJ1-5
CASRQPDRASNQPQHF